This T cell receptor (beta chain) was identified in a study of spatial heterogeneity in lung cancer. Across the whole study: Consistently, beta-chain sequences turned up in larger numbers than alpha-chain sequences did.

TCRdb called the 5' RACE reads again in MiXCR, with one record for every CDR3 protein. This table has 90,000 to 95,000 distinct CDR3 sequences, approximately 12% appearing once. General study results and limits: Ubiquitous expanded tumor TCRs appeared in blood more at resection than follow-up.

V lost 3 bases to trimming and J lost 1 base, with 8 bases between them. The germline V gene has CDR1 SGHDT and CDR2 YYEEEE. The CDR3 length is 13 residues. Sample time point: sample taken at primary tumor resection. Frozen PBMC, nontumor lung or tumor provided whole RNA, which was sequenced unsorted. Samples were donated by 72 untreated early-stage non-small cell lung cancer patients. This clonotype has only a few counts. What it binds is unknown. The source material was PBMCs, sampled at surgery. This receptor was obtained from a male donor with early-stage non-small cell lung cancer. J is TRBJ2-7 and V is TRBV5-6, with TRBD1 as a possible D gene (6 bases). CDR3 sequence: CASSWGPSYEQYF. The CDR3 coding sequence is TGTGCCAGCAGCTGGGGGCCTTCCTACGAGCAGTACTTC.